This entry lists 23 T cell receptor beta chains sequenced from one sample in a study of blood T cells in healthy people across ages (dated by TCRdb to about 2015). The receptor library was made with 5' RACE. The listed sequencing device is Illumina HiSeq 2500. A second PCR of roughly 7 to 12 cycles was run with a J-beta primer mix and a sample-barcoded 5' primer. The raw public data were reprocessed by TCRdb itself: fastp quality trimming at Q25, MiXCR clonotype calling, in-frame beta chains only. Merged by CDR3 protein, the rows form single entries marked with the most common genes and DNA. This sample has around 850,000 distinct CDR3 sequences in its table, and 35% to 40% of those were observed once. Jointly, the top ten make up over 10% of the sample. Input material: blood. Receptors originate from a man aged 18 to 30 in good health.

There are a few counts of this clonotype. This sequence joins TRBV5-1 and TRBJ1-6; 7 bases align to TRBD1. Germline V gene data show CDR1 as SGHRS and CDR2 as YFSETQ. V trimming: 4 bases; J trimming: 7 bases; junction bases outside the gene matches: 8. The CDR3 consists of 15 residues. For the CDR3, the DNA is TGCGCCAGCAGCGAAGACAGGGCAGGAAATTCACCCCTCCACTTT. The encoded protein is CASSEDRAGNSPLHF. Looking up the rest from reference TRBV5-1 and TRBJ1-6 gives the full variable domain: KAGVTQTPRYLIKTRGQQVTLSCSPISGHRSVSWYQQTPGQGLQFLFEYFSETQRNKGNFPGRFSGRQFSNSRSEMNVSTLELGDSALYLCASSEDRAGNSPLHFGNGTRLTVT.

This clonotype has ten or more counts. The rearrangement links TRBV29-1 to TRBJ1-1, with D tentatively TRBD1 (6 bases). This CDR3 has 11 residues. Germline loops: CDR1 SQVTM, CDR2 ANQGSEA. Trimming left V 4 bases short and J 5 bases short, with 8 bases between. In DNA form, the CDR3 reads TGCAGCGTTGCCAGGGGAACTGAAGCTTTCTTT. This codes for CSVARGTEAFF.

In nucleotides, the CDR3 is TGTGCCAGCAGTAAGGGCTTTAGGGAAGGTACTGAAGCTTTCTTT. This translates into CASSKGFREGTEAFF. The chain employs TRBV6-1 and TRBJ1-1; D remains unclear. The CDR3 covers 15 residues. Between the trimmed V and J ends, which lost 5 bases and 5 bases, there was a span of 18 bases. Germline V gene sequence: CDR1 MNHNS, CDR2 SASEGT.

In this sample, this clonotype turned up a few times. The V call is TRBV29-1, the J call TRBJ1-5, with D maybe TRBD1 (5 bases). Germline V gives CDR1 SQVTM, CDR2 ANQGSEA. Trimming took off 4 bases at V and 9 bases at J, with 13 bases between the two ends. This CDR3 has 12 residues. This CDR3 is CSVGGPGMPQHF. For the CDR3, the DNA is TGCAGCGTTGGGGGACCCGGGATGCCCCAGCATTTT.

This clonotype was detected many times. The V gene is TRBV10-3, the J gene TRBJ2-3; D unresolved. V dropped 11 bases and J dropped 7 bases, with 10 bases sitting between them. The V gene's germline CDR1 is ENHRY and CDR2 SYGVKD. This CDR3 region has 10 residues. The CDR3 DNA reads as TGTGCCTCCCTCGGAAATACGCAGTATTTT. This translates into CASLGNTQYF.

This clonotype was seen repeatedly, ten times or more. CDR3 residues: CASKDNPTDTQYF. The CDR3 DNA reads as TGCGCCAGTAAGGACAACCCCACAGATACGCAGTATTTT. The V and J genes are TRBV5-1 and TRBJ2-3; a weak D match, TRBD1 (5 bases). The CDR3 runs to 13 residues. CDR1 SGHRS and CDR2 YFSETQ come from the germline V gene. The ends were cut back, 8 bases at V and 2 bases at J, with 12 bases in the middle.

This clonotype was recorded many times. This sequence joins TRBV2 and TRBJ1-5, with TRBD1 identical over 7 bases. CDR1 is SNHLY, CDR2 FYNNEI, per germline. The CDR3 covers 14 residues. Trimming at V came to 6 bases and at J to 1 base, leaving 3 bases not matched to a gene. CDR3 in DNA: TGTGCCAGCAGACAGGGGACGAGCAATCAGCCCCAGCATTTT. Amino acids: CASRQGTSNQPQHF.

On this clonotype itself: Here the CDR3 omits its conserved ending phenylalanine or tryptophan, so a read error is the likely source. J is TRBJ2-5 and V is TRBV20-1; D remains unclear. Between the trimmed V and J ends, which lost 0 bases and 7 bases, there was a span of 12 bases. Germline V CDR1 and CDR2: DFQATT, SNEGSKA (reference sequence). This CDR3 contains 13 residues. The CDR3 is CSAREDPVGTQYL. In nucleotides, the CDR3 is TGCAGTGCTAGAGAAGACCCTGTGGGGACCCAGTACTTG.

The chain carries TRBV30 and TRBJ2-7, with 8 bases that match TRBD2. Germline CDR1 and CDR2: GTSNPN and SVGIG (reference sequence). V gave up 3 bases and J gave up 3 bases; unmatched junction bases: 4. CDR3 length equals 13 residues. The CDR3 loop is CAWSYGGVYEQYF. The CDR3 DNA follows: TGTGCCTGGAGCTACGGGGGGGTCTACGAGCAGTACTTC.

V and J are TRBV11-2 and TRBJ1-1; perhaps TRBD1 as D (6 bases). Trimming stripped 3 bases from V and 5 bases from J, with 13 bases between. Germline lookup yields CDR1 SGHAT and CDR2 FQNNGV. The CDR3 contains 14 residues. The CDR3 bases are TGTGCCAGCAGCTTGGGGGCAGCCCAAACTGAAGCTTTCTTT. Translated: CASSLGAAQTEAFF.

V usage is TRBV5-1 and J usage is TRBJ1-2; no definite D call. Deletions cut 0 bases from V and 4 bases from J, with 16 bases between. The germline V gene has CDR1 SGHRS and CDR2 YFSETQ. The CDR3 consists of 16 residues. The CDR3 bases are TGCGCCAGCAGCTTGGAATCTCTCCGGGATCCCTATGGCTACACCTTC. Residues: CASSLESLRDPYGYTF.

This clonotype showed up just a few times. The V gene is TRBV20-1, the J gene TRBJ1-2, with 7 bases matching TRBD1. After removal of 0 bases from V and 1 base from J, the junction contained 14 bases not matched to a gene. The CDR3 sequence is 18 residues long. The V gene's germline CDR1 is DFQATT and CDR2 SNEGSKA (reference sequence). The CDR3 nucleotides are TGCAGTGCTAGAGATCTTGGGCTTTTGGCAGGGGGTAACTATGGCTACACCTTC. Translating it yields CSARDLGLLAGGNYGYTF.

The chain has TRBV28 and TRBJ1-4; D is perhaps TRBD1 (5 bases). CDR1 and CDR2 from the germline V gene are MDHEN and SYDVKM. V gave up 2 bases and J gave up 4 bases, with 11 bases separating them. The CDR3 spans 15 residues. Here the CDR3 DNA reads TGTGCCAGCAGTTTAGGAGGGGCGCTTAATGAAAAACTGTTTTTT. This encodes CASSLGGALNEKLFF.

This clonotype was found a few times. This chain uses TRBV7-2 with TRBJ2-1; 8 bases fit TRBD2. CDR1 is SGHTA and CDR2 is FQGNSA in the germline V gene. V gave up 8 bases and J gave up 2 bases; unmatched junction bases: 5. The CDR3 totals 14 residues. The DNA for the CDR3 is TGTGCCAGCCGTCCTAGCGGGCCCTACAATGAGCAGTTCTTC. It encodes CASRPSGPYNEQFF.

The V gene is TRBV20-1, the J gene TRBJ2-7; TRBD2 matches 9 bases. The closer fit of TRBJ2-1 to the DNA end suggests the J call may be wrong. The germline V gene encodes CDR1 DFQATT and CDR2 SNEGSKA (reference sequence). The CDR3 loop spans 13 amino acids. CDR3 residues: CSAGGGAFGEQFF. DNA of the CDR3: TGCAGTGCTGGCGGGGGGGCATTCGGTGAGCAGTTCTTC.

In this sample, this clonotype turned up many times. The chain carries TRBV10-3 and TRBJ2-1; the match to TRBD1 covers 8 bases. CDR3 size: 14 residues. V shed 6 bases, J shed 3 bases, and the junction held 4 bases outside the gene matches. Germline values: CDR1 ENHRY, CDR2 SYGVKD. In DNA form, the CDR3 reads TGTGCCATCAGACCGGGACAGGACTACAATGAGCAGTTCTTC. It encodes CAIRPGQDYNEQFF.

Concerning this clonotype: This may come from a read error, since a much larger clone is one base off. This chain joins TRBV28 and TRBJ1-2; 9 positions agree with TRBD1. CDR1 MDHEN and CDR2 SYDVKM come from the germline V gene. The CDR3 length is 16 residues. The CDR3 DNA is TGTGCCAGCAGTTTAACCCTCGGGACAGGGAAATATGGCCACACCTTC. Amino acid sequence: CASSLTLGTGKYGHTF.

The rearrangement links TRBV20-1 to TRBJ2-7, with a weak D call TRBD2 (6 bases). CDR3 length: 14 residues. Looked up from germline, CDR1 is DFQATT and CDR2 is SNEGSKA (reference sequence). Trimming removed 4 bases from V and 2 bases from J, with 15 bases in between. CDR3 DNA sequence: TGCAGTGCTACCGCTAGCGAGGGCCCCTACGAGCAGTACTTC. Translating it yields CSATASEGPYEQYF.

This clonotype was observed a few times. The junction and the germline gene differ at one end; a read error may be behind it. The chain recombines TRBV7-7 with TRBJ2-1; 7 bases are shared with TRBD1. This CDR3 spans 13 amino acids. Germline CDR1 SSHAT, CDR2 FNYEAQ (reference sequence). The CDR3: CASSPGQANEQFF. The CDR3 DNA follows: TGTGCTAGCAGCCCAGGACAGGCCAATGAGCAGTTCTTC.

The chain couples TRBV9 to TRBJ1-1; D ambiguous. There are 12 residues in the CDR3. Trimming took off 3 bases at V and 7 bases at J, with 10 bases between the two ends. CDR1 is SGDLS, CDR2 YYNGEE, per germline. CDR3 in amino acids: CASSAASGEAFF. CDR3 DNA: TGTGCCAGCAGCGCAGCTTCGGGTGAAGCTTTCTTT.

This clonotype was seen more than once but under ten times. This chain uses TRBV5-5 with TRBJ2-1, with D uncertain. The CDR3 has 15 residues. The V end was cut by 6 bases, the J end by 5 bases, with 18 bases between. The germline V gene encodes CDR1 SGHKS and CDR2 YYEKEE (reference sequence). CDR3 bases: TGTGCCAGCATCAGAGAGGCCCTCCGGGACAATGAGCAGTTCTTC. Translating it yields CASIREALRDNEQFF.

The chain recombines TRBV2 with TRBJ1-5; maybe TRBD1 (5 bases). V was pared by 0 bases and J by 1 base, with 7 bases between. The CDR3 extends over 15 amino acids. CDR1 SNHLY and CDR2 FYNNEI come from the germline V gene. This CDR3 is CASSEAWGSNQPQHF. In nucleotides, the CDR3 is TGTGCCAGCAGTGAAGCTTGGGGGAGCAATCAGCCCCAGCATTTT. The variable domain in full, completed from reference TRBV2 and TRBJ1-5, reads EPEVTQTPSHQVTQMGQEVILRCVPISNHLYFYWYRQILGQKVEFLVSFYNNEISEKSEIFDDQFSVERPDGSNFTLKIRSTKLEDSAMYFCASSEAWGSNQPQHFGDGTRLSIL.

This clonotype occurred a few times. The chain combines TRBV3-1 with TRBJ2-1, with TRBD2 as a possible D gene (6 bases). The last part of the DNA fits TRBJ2-7 better; the J call may be wrong. Per the germline V gene, CDR1 is LGHDT and CDR2 is YNNKEL (reference sequence). The CDR3 is made up of 16 amino acids. The CDR3 bases are TGTGCCAGCAGCCAAGCCACGGGGGTCTCCTACAATGAGCAGTACTTC. It is translated as CASSQATGVSYNEQYF.